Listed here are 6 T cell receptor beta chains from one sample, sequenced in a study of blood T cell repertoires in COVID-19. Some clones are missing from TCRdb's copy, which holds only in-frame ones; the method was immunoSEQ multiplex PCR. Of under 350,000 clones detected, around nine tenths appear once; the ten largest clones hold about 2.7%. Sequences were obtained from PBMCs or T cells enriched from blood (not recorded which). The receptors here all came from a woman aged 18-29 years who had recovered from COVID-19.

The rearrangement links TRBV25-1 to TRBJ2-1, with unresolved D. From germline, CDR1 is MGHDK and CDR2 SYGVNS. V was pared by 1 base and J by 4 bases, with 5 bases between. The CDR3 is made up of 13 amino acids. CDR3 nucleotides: TGTGCCAGCAGTGAATTCTTTTACAATGAGCAGTTCTTC. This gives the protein CASSEFFYNEQFF.

The CDR3 DNA reads TGTGCCAGCAGCTTAGTTAACCTAGCGGGGCCTAGGTTTTATTTT. As protein: CASSLVNLAGPRFYF. The chain combines TRBV7-9 with TRBJ2-3; 9 bases are shared with TRBD2. V lost 1 base and J lost 15; bases outside the gene matches: 14. The germline V gene encodes CDR1 SEHNR and CDR2 FQNEAQ (reference sequence). The CDR3 is made up of 15 amino acids.

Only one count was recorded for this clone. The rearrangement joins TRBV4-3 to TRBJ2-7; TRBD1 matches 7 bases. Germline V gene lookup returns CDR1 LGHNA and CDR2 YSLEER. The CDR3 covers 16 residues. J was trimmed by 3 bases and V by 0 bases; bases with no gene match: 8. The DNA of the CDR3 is TGCGCCAGCAGCCAAGATCTTAAGGGGGCTAGCTACGAGCAGTACTTC. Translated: CASSQDLKGASYEQYF.

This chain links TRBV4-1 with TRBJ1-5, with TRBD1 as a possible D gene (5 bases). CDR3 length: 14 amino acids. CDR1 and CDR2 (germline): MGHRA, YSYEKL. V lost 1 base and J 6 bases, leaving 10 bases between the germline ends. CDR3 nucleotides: TGCGCCAGCAGCCAAGTACAGGTGGTTCAGCCCCAGCATTTT. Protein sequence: CASSQVQVVQPQHF.

CDR3 residues: CASIERAVSYNEQFF. The CDR3 DNA reads as TGTGCCAGCATTGAGAGGGCCGTGTCCTACAATGAGCAGTTCTTC. The J gene is TRBJ2-1, the V gene TRBV28; possibly TRBD2 for D (5 bases). Germline V gives CDR1 MDHEN, CDR2 SYDVKM. The CDR3 spans 15 residues. With 7 bases removed from V and 1 base from J, the gap between germline ends came to 14 bases.

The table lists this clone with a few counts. CDR3 sequence (DNA): TGTGCCAGCAGTCGAATCGGGACACTCTACGAGCAGTACTTC. Protein product: CASSRIGTLYEQYF. The chain uses TRBV4-2 and TRBJ2-7; D may be TRBD1 (6 bases). Trimming removed 6 bases at V and 3 bases at J, with 15 bases between. The CDR3 contains 14 residues. Per germline, CDR1 LGHNA and CDR2 YNFKEQ.